The 8 T cell receptor beta chains given below trace back to one sample, sequenced in a study of T cells after yellow fever vaccination. TCRdb itself ran the 5' RACE reads through MiXCR, one entry per CDR3 protein. The sample includes 340,000 or so distinct CDR3 sequences, approximately 13% of them seen just once. This specimen was CD4+ T cells sorted from PBMCs, taken 15 days after the yellow fever booster vaccination. Source of these receptors: a man aged 18-30 years who received the YFV17D yellow fever vaccine.

This CDR3 reads CSAPPPSGGTLTDTQYF. CDR3 sequence (DNA): TGCAGTGCTCCCCCCCCAAGCGGGGGGACACTAACGGATACGCAGTATTTT. The chain employs TRBV20-1 and TRBJ2-3, with 9 bases identical to TRBD2. The CDR3 loop spans 17 amino acids. The junction had 18 bases not matched to a gene; V was cut back by 5 bases and J by 6 bases. Germline assignment: CDR1 DFQATT and CDR2 SNEGSKA (reference sequence).

The V gene is TRBV2, the J gene TRBJ2-1, with D perhaps TRBD1 (5 bases). This CDR3 is built from 12 residues. Germline V gene sequence: CDR1 SNHLY, CDR2 FYNNEI. V was cut by 3 bases and J by 9 bases, with 9 bases left in between. CDR3 loop: CASSDRAGEQFF. The CDR3 nucleotides are TGTGCCAGCAGTGACAGGGCTGGTGAGCAGTTCTTC.

This chain connects TRBV12-3 or TRBV12-4 to TRBJ1-6, with D possibly being TRBD1 (5 bases). CDR3 length: 15 amino acids. Trimming took 1 base from V and 5 from J, leaving 9 bases between them. The CDR3 sequence is CASSLGGSNNSPLHF. The CDR3 coding sequence is TGTGCCAGCAGTTTAGGGGGGTCTAATAATTCACCCCTCCACTTT.

J is TRBJ1-1 and V is TRBV18, with TRBD1 matching 7 bases. The germline CDR1 and CDR2 sequences are KGHSH and LQKENI. The CDR3 consists of 16 residues. V shed 2 bases and J 3 bases; nucleotides not matched to a gene: 9. This CDR3 reads CASSPMIRTGDTEAFF. CDR3 sequence (DNA): TGTGCCAGCTCACCAATGATAAGGACAGGAGACACTGAAGCTTTCTTT.

This clonotype was observed a handful of times. The rearrangement links TRBV4-3 to TRBJ2-2; D not resolved. The CDR3 length is 15 residues. The V gene's germline CDR1 is LGHNA and CDR2 YSLEER. V gave up 3 bases and J gave up 1 base, with 9 bases separating them. This chain's CDR3 is CASSQSKGNTGELFF. In nucleotides, the CDR3 is TGCGCCAGCAGCCAGAGCAAGGGGAACACCGGGGAGCTGTTTTTT.

This clonotype was found a few times. The chain uses TRBV6-2 or TRBV6-3 and TRBJ2-3; D is unclear. V lost 8 bases and J 8 bases, leaving 8 bases between the germline ends. The CDR3 is made up of 10 amino acids. CDR1 is MNHEY and CDR2 is SVGEGT in the germline V gene. DNA for the CDR3: TGTGCCAGCTCGGAGCGTACGCAGTATTTT. Translation gives CASSERTQYF.

This clonotype was detected only a few times. This sequence joins TRBV12-3 or TRBV12-4 and TRBJ2-7; 11 bases are a match to TRBD2. The CDR3 is made up of 15 amino acids. V lost 3 bases and J lost 4; bases outside the gene matches: 5. DNA of the CDR3: TGTGCCAGCAGTTTGGGTAGCGGGGGGGTATACGAGCAGTACTTC. It is translated as CASSLGSGGVYEQYF.

This clonotype has only a few counts. This chain joins TRBV28 and TRBJ2-7, with D possibly TRBD2 on 6 matching bases. In germline, CDR1 is MDHEN, CDR2 SYDVKM. The V and J ends lost 11 bases and 3 bases respectively, with 23 bases between them. CDR3 length: 15 residues. CDR3: CASRISVGGVYEQYF. The CDR3, as DNA: TGTGCCTCCCGTATAAGCGTCGGCGGGGTCTACGAGCAGTACTTC.